A selection of T cell receptor beta chains follows, all from one sample in a study of T cell repertoires in cytomegalovirus infection. TCRdb independently ran MiXCR on the reads; one entry per CDR3 protein. This table has some 150,000 distinct CDR3 sequences, about 6.5% appearing once. Sequencing was performed on PBMCs. These receptor sequences come from a human donor in good health (CMV status not recorded). Some clones in this sample may be carry-over from other donors' samples. The CDR3 runs from the conserved cysteine through the conserved F or W. Each record gives: clone size, V gene, D gene, J gene, CDR3 protein, CDR3 DNA. D genes are given only for firm matches. Expanded clones are given a class, and other clones once, few, many or no size at all.

size: -; V: TRBV11-3; D: -; J: TRBJ2-5; CDR3: CASSQDQGETQYF; DNA: TGTGCCAGCAGCCAGGACCAAGGAGAGACCCAGTACTTC
size: many; V: TRBV7-2; D: -; J: TRBJ2-5; CDR3: CASSWATGVQETQYF; DNA: TGTGCCAGCAGCTGGGCTACCGGGGTCCAAGAGACCCAGTACTTC
size: -; V: TRBV5-4; D: -; J: TRBJ1-1; CDR3: CASSPSGRGNTEAFF; DNA: TGTGCCAGCAGCCCGTCCGGTAGGGGTAACACTGAAGCTTTCTTT
size: many; V: TRBV11-2; D: TRBD1; J: TRBJ2-2; CDR3: CASSSDRGDTGELFF; DNA: TGTGCCAGCAGCTCCGACAGGGGCGACACCGGGGAGCTGTTTTTT
size: -; V: TRBV28; D: -; J: TRBJ2-3; CDR3: CASSPSRGLDTQYF; DNA: TGTGCCAGCAGTCCCTCGAGGGGCTTGGATACGCAGTATTTT
size: many; V: TRBV7-6; D: -; J: TRBJ1-6; CDR3: CASSLERNSPLHF; DNA: TGTGCCAGCAGCTTAGAAAGGAATTCACCCCTCCACTTT
size: many; V: TRBV10-3; D: TRBD1; J: TRBJ2-3; CDR3: CAISGTGSSTDTQYF; DNA: TGTGCCATCAGTGGGACAGGGTCTAGCACAGATACGCAGTATTTT
size: many; V: TRBV7-2; D: -; J: TRBJ1-5; CDR3: CASSLARPAGARGAQHF; DNA: TGTGCCAGCAGCTTAGCCCGACCGGCTGGGGCCCGGGGGGCCCAGCATTTT
size: many; V: TRBV11-3; D: -; J: TRBJ1-3; CDR3: CASSFGPNSGNTIYF; DNA: TGTGCCAGCAGCTTCGGGCCAAACTCTGGAAACACCATATATTTT
size: -; V: TRBV12-3/TRBV12-4; D: -; J: TRBJ1-1; CDR3: CASSLHLGTEAFF; DNA: TGTGCCAGCAGTCTTCACCTGGGCACTGAAGCTTTCTTT
size: many; V: TRBV28; D: -; J: TRBJ2-7; CDR3: CASSLSTLLSSYEQYF; DNA: TGTGCCAGCAGTTTATCGACCCTGCTGTCCTCCTACGAGCAGTACTTC
size: many; V: TRBV6-1; D: -; J: TRBJ1-1; CDR3: CASIGGQTWNTEAFF; DNA: TGTGCCAGCATCGGGGGCCAAACCTGGAACACTGAAGCTTTCTTT